This T cell receptor beta chain was obtained from a study of blood T cell repertoires in COVID-19. About the study: The samples span acute and convalescent COVID-19 from the United States, Italy and Spain. Nucleic acid was either cDNA or gDNA, and it came from T cells, B-cell-depleted T cells, or PBMCs.

The J segment lost 4 bases and the V segment lost 2 bases, leaving 11 bases of the junction unmatched. Germline assignment: CDR1 SGHRS and CDR2 YFSETQ. There are 18 residues in the CDR3. Original analysis: Reference gene primer amplification yielded estimated nucleated cell counts. The data were produced by immunoSEQ multiplex PCR, yet TCRdb's version contains in-frame clones alone and is incomplete. V, J and clone size derive from that table, while D and trimming were established from the DNA sequence. Among roughly 53,000 clones listed, roughly nine tenths were seen once. The clonotype comes from a man between 40 and 49 years old with active COVID-19. The material sequenced was peripheral blood. The genes are TRBV5-1 and TRBJ2-6; TRBD1 agrees at 8 bases. CDR3 DNA sequence: TGCGCCAGCAGCTTTCAACCGACAGGGGTCCGAGGGGCCAACGTCCTGACTTTC. Its translation is CASSFQPTGVRGANVLTF.